These T cell receptor beta chains were read from a single sample in a study of neoadjuvant anti-PD-1 for oral cavity cancer. TCRdb's table, derived via immunoSEQ multiplex PCR, lists solely in-frame clones and lacks some. The repertoire holds around 20,000 clones, with roughly 70% as singletons. Source: PBMCs, taken before nivolumab (anti-PD-1) treatment. These receptors came from a person aged 35-80 years with oral cavity squamous cell carcinoma. Both conserved end residues are part of each CDR3. A D gene is named only where the DNA matches it firmly. Clone size is shown for a subset of rows, as once, few, many or a class of expanded clone.

len,d_gene,abundance,v_gene,j_gene,CDR3nt,CDR3aa
15,-,-,TRBV30,TRBJ1-3,TGTGCCTGGAGTGTACTACAGGGACTTGGAAACACCATATATTTT,CAWSVLQGLGNTIYF
12,-,-,TRBV6-5,TRBJ1-5,TGTGCCAGCGGACAGTTTAATCAGCCCCAGCATTTT,CASGQFNQPQHF
12,-,-,TRBV30,TRBJ2-7,TGTGCCTGGAGCCTGGCAGCCTACGAGCAGTACTTC,CAWSLAAYEQYF
16,TRBD2,-,TRBV27,TRBJ2-1,TGTGCCAGCAGTTCCGACGGGACTAGCGGGAGGTATGAGCAGTTCTTC,CASSSDGTSGRYEQFF
14,TRBD1,few,TRBV6-5,TRBJ2-7,TGTGCCAGCAGTCGGACAGGGAGCCCCTACGAGCAGTACTTC,CASSRTGSPYEQYF
15,-,once,TRBV6-1,TRBJ2-6,TGTGCCAGCAGTGAGCAGGGCTCTGGGGCCAACGTCCTGACTTTC,CASSEQGSGANVLTF
15,TRBD1,-,TRBV7-9,TRBJ2-5,TGTGCCAGCAGCCGACTGACAGGGTTCCTAGAGACCCAGTACTTC,CASSRLTGFLETQYF
14,-,-,TRBV27,TRBJ2-3,TGTGCCAGCAGTTCCTGGGCCTTGACAGATACGCAGTATTTT,CASSSWALTDTQYF
15,-,-,TRBV19,TRBJ2-1,TGTGCCAGTAGTATTGACGCGGGACCCGTCAATGAGCAGTTCTTC,CASSIDAGPVNEQFF
12,-,-,TRBV10-3,TRBJ2-1,TGTGCCATCAGTGAACACCCTGTGGCGCAGTTCTTC,CAISEHPVAQFF
15,TRBD2,-,TRBV2,TRBJ2-3,TGTGCCAGCAGTCAAACTAGCGGGAGGGTGGATACGCAGTATTTT,CASSQTSGRVDTQYF
15,-,-,TRBV18,TRBJ2-2,TGTGCCAGCTCACCACCTAGCTCAGGGACCGGGGAGCTGTTTTTT,CASSPPSSGTGELFF
15,TRBD1,-,TRBV4-1,TRBJ1-1,TGCGCCAGCAGCCGCGTCCAGGGGGCGGGCACTGAAGCTTTCTTT,CASSRVQGAGTEAFF
14,TRBD1,few,TRBV6-1,TRBJ2-2,TGTGCCTCCCGGACAGGGTTGGGCACCGGGGAGCTGTTTTTT,CASRTGLGTGELFF
16,-,-,TRBV27,TRBJ1-5,TGTGCCAGCAGTCCCCGCGATAGGGGATTCAATCAGCCCCAGCATTTT,CASSPRDRGFNQPQHF
14,-,few,TRBV19,TRBJ2-7,TGTGCCAGTGCCCTGGACACCTCCCCCTACGAGCAGTACTTC,CASALDTSPYEQYF
14,TRBD1,-,TRBV13,TRBJ1-4,TGTGCCAGCAGGTCGGGACAGGGTACTGAAAAACTGTTTTTT,CASRSGQGTEKLFF
15,-,-,TRBV19,TRBJ1-1,TGTGCCAGTAGCCCCGGGGGGACACCGGGTACTGAAGCTTTCTTT,CASSPGGTPGTEAFF
13,-,few,TRBV6-5,TRBJ1-1,TGTGCCAGCAGGGCGACAGGGAACACTGAAGCTTTCTTT,CASRATGNTEAFF
14,TRBD2,-,TRBV6-5,TRBJ2-7,TGTGCCAGCCGGCGACTAGCGGGAGTAGAGGAGCAGTACTTC,CASRRLAGVEEQYF
15,TRBD2,-,TRBV6-5,TRBJ2-7,TGTGCCAGCAGTTACGCTGGGGCGGGAGTACCCGAGCAGTACTTC,CASSYAGAGVPEQYF
15,-,-,TRBV5-1,TRBJ2-3,TGCGCCAGCAGCTTGGACACTCCAAGCACAGATACGCAGTATTTT,CASSLDTPSTDTQYF
14,-,once,TRBV9,TRBJ2-6,TGTGCCAGCAGCGGAGGTCCTGGGGCCAACGTCCTGACTTTC,CASSGGPGANVLTF
14,-,-,TRBV6-6,TRBJ2-3,TGTGCCAGCAGGGACAGGGAGGGAACAGATACGCAGTATTTT,CASRDREGTDTQYF
17,TRBD2,-,TRBV2,TRBJ2-3,TGTGCCAGCAGTGAAGCGATAGCGGGAGGTTTCACAGATACGCAGTATTTT,CASSEAIAGGFTDTQYF
15,TRBD1,-,TRBV7-9,TRBJ2-2,TGTGCCAGCAGCTTAGGGACAGGGACGACCGGGGAGCTGTTTTTT,CASSLGTGTTGELFF
14,-,-,TRBV9,TRBJ2-2,TGTGCCAGCAGCGTAGTTCCGAACACCGGGGAGCTGTTTTTT,CASSVVPNTGELFF
15,TRBD1,-,TRBV2,TRBJ1-2,TGTGCCAGCAGCAACCGGGACAGGGGGACCTATGGCTACACCTTC,CASSNRDRGTYGYTF
13,-,-,TRBV7-6,TRBJ2-1,TGTGCCAGCAGCTTAGGCGCCAGGGGCAGGCCGTTCTTC,CASSLGARGRPFF
15,TRBD2,-,TRBV12-5,TRBJ2-3,TGTGCTAGTGGTCGGACTAGCGACATCACAGATACGCAGTATTTT,CASGRTSDITDTQYF
17,-,-,TRBV6-4,TRBJ1-1,TGTGCCAGCAGTGAATATGTATGGAGGGTAGGGGACACTGAAGCTTTCTTT,CASSEYVWRVGDTEAFF
15,TRBD1,-,TRBV6-5,TRBJ1-4,TGTGCCAGCAGCCCACTACAGGGGGTGGGTGAAAAACTGTTTTTT,CASSPLQGVGEKLFF
12,TRBD2,-,TRBV7-2,TRBJ2-1,TGTGCCAGCAGCCCTCTAGCGGGAGGGTCGTTCTTC,CASSPLAGGSFF
15,TRBD1,-,TRBV5-1,TRBJ2-1,TGCGCCAGCAGCCAGGGACAGGGGGAAGACAATGAGCAGTTCTTC,CASSQGQGEDNEQFF
17,TRBD2,-,TRBV27,TRBJ2-3,TGTGCCAGCAGTTCCAGGACTAGCGGGAGGGCTGGAGATACGCAGTATTTT,CASSSRTSGRAGDTQYF
13,-,few,TRBV6-1,TRBJ1-3,TGTGCCAGCAGTGAAGGAACTGGAAACACCATATATTTT,CASSEGTGNTIYF
14,TRBD2,once,TRBV30,TRBJ2-7,TGTGCCTGGAGTACGGCGGGAGTTAGATACGAGCAGTACTTC,CAWSTAGVRYEQYF
13,TRBD2,-,TRBV27,TRBJ2-7,TGTGCCAGCAGTGTAGCGGGGGCGGGGGAGCAGTACTTC,CASSVAGAGEQYF
14,-,-,TRBV2,TRBJ2-2,TGTGCCAGCAGTGGTGGACAACCAACCGGGGAGCTGTTTTTT,CASSGGQPTGELFF
13,-,-,TRBV10-1,TRBJ2-4,TGCGCCAGCAGTGTTAACCCCAGGGACATTCAGTACTTC,CASSVNPRDIQYF
16,TRBD1,-,TRBV25-1,TRBJ2-3,TGTGCCAGCAGTGAATACACGGGACAGCCCACAGATACGCAGTATTTT,CASSEYTGQPTDTQYF
15,-,once,TRBV7-2,TRBJ1-2,TGTGCCAGCAGCTTAGGACCGGACACGAACTATGGCTACACCTTC,CASSLGPDTNYGYTF
14,TRBD2,once,TRBV6-1,TRBJ2-3,TGTGCCAGCAGTGGCCTAGCGGGAGGAGATACGCAGTATTTT,CASSGLAGGDTQYF
12,-,-,TRBV30,TRBJ1-1,TGTGCCTGGAGTGTAGACCGGGGGATAACTTTCTTT,CAWSVDRGITFF
11,TRBD1,-,TRBV30,TRBJ1-4,TGTGCCTGGAGTAATACAGGGGGTTTGTTTTTT,CAWSNTGGLFF
15,-,-,TRBV5-5,TRBJ1-1,TGTGCCAGCAGCTTGTTGGAGGGCTTGAACACTGAAGCTTTCTTT,CASSLLEGLNTEAFF
14,-,once,TRBV11-1,TRBJ2-2,TGTGCCAGCAGGCGACGGGAGAGCACCGGGGAGCTGTTTTTT,CASRRRESTGELFF
15,-,-,TRBV7-9,TRBJ1-2,TGTGCCAGCAGCCCTGGGGGGTCTTTGGGCTATGGCTACACCTTC,CASSPGGSLGYGYTF
15,TRBD2,-,TRBV27,TRBJ2-7,TGTGCCAGCAGTTTAGATAGCGGGCCCTGGGCCGAGCAGTACTTC,CASSLDSGPWAEQYF
17,TRBD2,-,TRBV11-2,TRBJ2-3,TGTGCCAGCAGCTTGGGCTTAGCGGGAGTTCGAACAGATACGCAGTATTTT,CASSLGLAGVRTDTQYF
13,TRBD2,-,TRBV6-1,TRBJ2-7,TGTGCCAGCAGTGAACTCACTAGCGGCGAGCAGTACTTC,CASSELTSGEQYF
14,TRBD2,-,TRBV19,TRBJ2-2,TGTGCCAGTAGCGGGGGGTGGAACACCGGGGAGCTGTTTTTT,CASSGGWNTGELFF
19,TRBD1,-,TRBV4-1,TRBJ2-7,TGCGCCAGCAGCCAAGGGGGGACAGGTCTTGTGGAGAGGTCCTACGAGCAGTACTTC,CASSQGGTGLVERSYEQYF
14,TRBD2,-,TRBV27,TRBJ2-5,TGTGCCAGCAGTTTATCGGTGGGGGGGGAGACCCAGTACTTC,CASSLSVGGETQYF
17,TRBD2,once,TRBV5-1,TRBJ2-6,TGCGCCAGCAGCTTGGCGGGAGGGTCTCCGGGGGCCAACGTCCTGACTTTC,CASSLAGGSPGANVLTF